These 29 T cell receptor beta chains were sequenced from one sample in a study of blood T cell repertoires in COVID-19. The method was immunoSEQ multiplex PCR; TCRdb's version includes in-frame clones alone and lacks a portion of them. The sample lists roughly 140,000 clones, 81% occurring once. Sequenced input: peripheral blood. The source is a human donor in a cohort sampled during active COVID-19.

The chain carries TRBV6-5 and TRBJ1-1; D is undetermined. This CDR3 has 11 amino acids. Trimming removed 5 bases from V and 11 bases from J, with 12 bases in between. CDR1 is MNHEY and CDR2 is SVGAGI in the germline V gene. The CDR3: CASSLQIDAFF. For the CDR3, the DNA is TGTGCCAGCAGTCTTCAGATCGATGCTTTCTTT.

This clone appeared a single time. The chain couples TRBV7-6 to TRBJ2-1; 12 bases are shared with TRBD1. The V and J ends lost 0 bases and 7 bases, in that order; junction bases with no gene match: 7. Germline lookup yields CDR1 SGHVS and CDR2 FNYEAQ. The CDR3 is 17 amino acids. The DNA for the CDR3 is TGTGCCAGCAGCTTAGCCCCCGGGACAGGGGGCTGGAATGAGCAGTTCTTC. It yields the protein CASSLAPGTGGWNEQFF.

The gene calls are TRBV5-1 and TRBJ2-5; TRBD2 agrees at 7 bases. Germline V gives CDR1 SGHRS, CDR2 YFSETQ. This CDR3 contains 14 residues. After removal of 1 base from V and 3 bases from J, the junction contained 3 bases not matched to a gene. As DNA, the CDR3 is TGCGCCAGCAGCTTGTTCGCGGGGGAAGAGACCCAGTACTTC. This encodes CASSLFAGEETQYF.

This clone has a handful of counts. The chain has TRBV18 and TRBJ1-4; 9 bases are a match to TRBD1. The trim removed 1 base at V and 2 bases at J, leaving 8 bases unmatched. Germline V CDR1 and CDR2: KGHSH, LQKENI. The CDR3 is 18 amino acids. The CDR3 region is CASSPRATTGGTNEKLFF. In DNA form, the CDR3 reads TGTGCCAGCTCACCACGAGCAACTACAGGGGGCACTAATGAAAAACTGTTTTTT. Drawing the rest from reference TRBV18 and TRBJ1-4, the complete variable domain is NAGVMQNPRHLVRRRGQEARLRCSPMKGHSHVYWYRQLPEEGLKFMVYLQKENIIDESGMPKERFSAEFPKEGPSILRIQQVVRGDSAAYFCASSPRATTGGTNEKLFFGSGTQLSVL.

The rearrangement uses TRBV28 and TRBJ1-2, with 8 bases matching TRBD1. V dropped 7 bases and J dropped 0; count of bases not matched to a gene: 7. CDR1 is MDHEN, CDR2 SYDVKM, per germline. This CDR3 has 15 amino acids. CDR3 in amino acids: CASTIQGVANYGYTF. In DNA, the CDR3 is TGTGCCAGCACCATACAGGGGGTAGCTAACTATGGCTACACCTTC.

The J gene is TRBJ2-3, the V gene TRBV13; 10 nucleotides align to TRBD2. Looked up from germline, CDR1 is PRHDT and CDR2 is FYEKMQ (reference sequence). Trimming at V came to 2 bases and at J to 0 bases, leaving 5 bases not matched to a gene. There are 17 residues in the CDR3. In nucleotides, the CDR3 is TGTGCCAGCAGCTTATCTGTAGCGGGGGGAAGCACAGATACGCAGTATTTT. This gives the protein CASSLSVAGGSTDTQYF. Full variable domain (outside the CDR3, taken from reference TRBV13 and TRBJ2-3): AAGVIQSPRHLIKEKRETATLKCYPIPRHDTVYWYQQGPGQDPQFLISFYEKMQSDKGSIPDRFSAQQFSDYHSELNMSSLELGDSALYFCASSLSVAGGSTDTQYFGPGTRLTVL.

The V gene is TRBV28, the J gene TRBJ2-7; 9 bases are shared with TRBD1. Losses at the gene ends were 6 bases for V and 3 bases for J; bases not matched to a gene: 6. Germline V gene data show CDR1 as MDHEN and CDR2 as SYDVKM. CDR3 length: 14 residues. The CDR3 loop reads CASRAWGQGYEQYF. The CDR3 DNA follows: TGTGCCAGCAGGGCATGGGGACAGGGCTACGAGCAGTACTTC.

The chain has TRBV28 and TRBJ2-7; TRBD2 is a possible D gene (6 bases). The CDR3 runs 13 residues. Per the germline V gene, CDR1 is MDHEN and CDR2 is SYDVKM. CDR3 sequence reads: CETVAVRRYEQYF. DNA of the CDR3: TGTGAGACAGTAGCGGTCAGAAGGTACGAGCAGTACTTC.

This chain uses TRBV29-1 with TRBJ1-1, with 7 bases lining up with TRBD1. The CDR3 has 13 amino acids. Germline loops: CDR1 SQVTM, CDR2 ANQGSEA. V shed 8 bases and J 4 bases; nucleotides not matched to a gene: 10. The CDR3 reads CSSQGEFSTEAFF. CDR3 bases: TGCAGCTCTCAGGGGGAATTTAGCACTGAAGCTTTCTTT.

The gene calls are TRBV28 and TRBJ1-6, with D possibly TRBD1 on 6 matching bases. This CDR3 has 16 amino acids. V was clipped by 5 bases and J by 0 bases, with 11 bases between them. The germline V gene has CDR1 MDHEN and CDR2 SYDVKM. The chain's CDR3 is CASSRTVSSYNSPLHF. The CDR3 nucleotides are TGTGCCAGCAGTCGGACAGTGAGCTCCTATAATTCACCCCTCCACTTT.

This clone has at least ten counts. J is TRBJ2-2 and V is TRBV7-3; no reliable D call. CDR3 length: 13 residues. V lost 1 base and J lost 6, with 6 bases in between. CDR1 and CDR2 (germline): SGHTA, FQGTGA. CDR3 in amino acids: CASSLNIPGELFF. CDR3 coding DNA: TGTGCCAGCAGCTTAAATATCCCCGGGGAGCTGTTTTTT.

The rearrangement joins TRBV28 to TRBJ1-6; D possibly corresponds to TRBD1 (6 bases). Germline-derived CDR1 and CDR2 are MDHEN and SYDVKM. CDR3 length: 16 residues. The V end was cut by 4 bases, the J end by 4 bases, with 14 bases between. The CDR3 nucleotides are TGTGCCAGCAGTTCACTACGGGGGGCATATAATTCACCCCTCCACTTT. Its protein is CASSSLRGAYNSPLHF.

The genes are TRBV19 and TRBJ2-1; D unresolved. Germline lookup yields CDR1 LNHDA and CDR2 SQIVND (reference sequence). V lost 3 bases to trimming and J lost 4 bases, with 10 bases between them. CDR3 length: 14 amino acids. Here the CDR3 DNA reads TGTGCCAGTAGTATCCCCCCCAAATACAATGAGCAGTTCTTC. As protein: CASSIPPKYNEQFF.

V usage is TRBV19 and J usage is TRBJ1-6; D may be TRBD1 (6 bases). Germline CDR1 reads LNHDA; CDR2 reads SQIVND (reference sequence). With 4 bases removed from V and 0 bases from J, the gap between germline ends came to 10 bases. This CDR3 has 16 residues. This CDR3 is CASSTGVGSYNSPLHF. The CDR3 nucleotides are TGTGCCAGTAGTACAGGGGTTGGCTCCTATAATTCACCCCTCCACTTT.

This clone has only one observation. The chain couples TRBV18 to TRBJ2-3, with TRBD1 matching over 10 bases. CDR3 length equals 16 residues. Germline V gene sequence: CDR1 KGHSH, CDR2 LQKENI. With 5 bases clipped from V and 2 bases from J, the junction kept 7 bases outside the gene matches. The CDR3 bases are TGTGCCAGCTCATCCGGGACAGGGGACTTCACAGATACGCAGTATTTT. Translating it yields CASSSGTGDFTDTQYF. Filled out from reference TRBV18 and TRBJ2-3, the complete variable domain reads NAGVMQNPRHLVRRRGQEARLRCSPMKGHSHVYWYRQLPEEGLKFMVYLQKENIIDESGMPKERFSAEFPKEGPSILRIQQVVRGDSAAYFCASSSGTGDFTDTQYFGPGTRLTVL.

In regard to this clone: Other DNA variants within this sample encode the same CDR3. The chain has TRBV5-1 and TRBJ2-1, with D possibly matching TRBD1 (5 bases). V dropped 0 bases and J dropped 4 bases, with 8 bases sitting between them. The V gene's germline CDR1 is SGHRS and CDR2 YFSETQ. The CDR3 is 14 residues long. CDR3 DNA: TGCGCCAGCAGCTTGGGACAGACTTACAATGAGCAGTTCTTC. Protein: CASSLGQTYNEQFF.

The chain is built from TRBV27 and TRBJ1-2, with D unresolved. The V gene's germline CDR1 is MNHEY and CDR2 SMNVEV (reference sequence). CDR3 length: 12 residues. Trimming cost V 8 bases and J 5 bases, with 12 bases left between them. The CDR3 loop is CASGERGYGYTF. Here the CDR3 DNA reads TGTGCCAGCGGTGAACGGGGATATGGCTACACCTTC.

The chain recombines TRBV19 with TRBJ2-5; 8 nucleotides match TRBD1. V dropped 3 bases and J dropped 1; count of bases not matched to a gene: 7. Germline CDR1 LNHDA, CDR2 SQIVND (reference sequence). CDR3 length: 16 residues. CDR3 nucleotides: TGTGCCAGTAGTATGGGCAGGGGGCGGACCCAAGAGACCCAGTACTTC. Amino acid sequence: CASSMGRGRTQETQYF.

CDR3 sequence: CASSTRTGEVSNQPQHF. The DNA of the CDR3 is TGTGCCAGTAGTACCCGGACAGGGGAGGTTAGCAATCAGCCCCAGCATTTT. V and J are TRBV19 and TRBJ1-5; 9 bases fit TRBD1. Per the germline V gene, CDR1 is LNHDA and CDR2 is SQIVND (reference sequence). After removal of 4 bases from V and 0 bases from J, the junction contained 7 bases not matched to a gene. This CDR3 is 17 amino acids long.

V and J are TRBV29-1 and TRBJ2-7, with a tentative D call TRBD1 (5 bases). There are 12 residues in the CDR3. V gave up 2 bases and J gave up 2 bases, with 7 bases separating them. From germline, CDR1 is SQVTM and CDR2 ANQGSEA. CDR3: CSVETGTYEQYF. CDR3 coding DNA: TGCAGCGTTGAAACAGGCACCTACGAGCAGTACTTC.

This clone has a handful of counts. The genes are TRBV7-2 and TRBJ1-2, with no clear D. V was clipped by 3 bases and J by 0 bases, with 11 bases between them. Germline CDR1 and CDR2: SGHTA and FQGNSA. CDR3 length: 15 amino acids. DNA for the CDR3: TGTGCCAGCAGCTTTTACGACACCGCTAACTATGGCTACACCTTC. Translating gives CASSFYDTANYGYTF.

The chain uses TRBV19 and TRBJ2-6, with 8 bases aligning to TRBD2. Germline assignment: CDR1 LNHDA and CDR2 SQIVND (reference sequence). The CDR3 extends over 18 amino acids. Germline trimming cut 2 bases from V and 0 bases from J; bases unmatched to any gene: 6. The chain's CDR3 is CASSILAGTISGANVLTF. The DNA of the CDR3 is TGTGCCAGTAGTATATTAGCGGGGACCATCTCTGGGGCCAACGTCCTGACTTTC.

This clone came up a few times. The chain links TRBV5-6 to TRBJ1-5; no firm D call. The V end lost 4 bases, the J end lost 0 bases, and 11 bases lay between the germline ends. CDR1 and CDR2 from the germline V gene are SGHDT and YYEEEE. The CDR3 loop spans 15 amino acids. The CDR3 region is CASSPRFNSNQPQHF. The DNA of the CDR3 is TGTGCCAGCAGCCCCAGGTTTAATAGCAATCAGCCCCAGCATTTT.

In nucleotides, the CDR3 is TGTGCCAGCAGTTTTTCAGGGGTTGGAGCCAAAAACATTCAGTACTTC. It codes for CASSFSGVGAKNIQYF. The chain couples TRBV28 to TRBJ2-4; weak D call: TRBD1 (6 bases). The CDR3 has 16 residues. Germline lookup yields CDR1 MDHEN and CDR2 SYDVKM. Trimming removed 3 bases at V and 0 bases at J, with 12 bases between.

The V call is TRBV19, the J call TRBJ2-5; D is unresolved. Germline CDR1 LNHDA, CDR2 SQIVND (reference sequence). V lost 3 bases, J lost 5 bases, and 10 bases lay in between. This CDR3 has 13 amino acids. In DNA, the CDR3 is TGTGCCAGTAGTATCTACGTTCGGGAGACCCAGTACTTC. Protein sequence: CASSIYVRETQYF.

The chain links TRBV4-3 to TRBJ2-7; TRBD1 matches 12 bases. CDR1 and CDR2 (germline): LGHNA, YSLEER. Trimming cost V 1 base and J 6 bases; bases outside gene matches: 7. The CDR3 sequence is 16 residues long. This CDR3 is CASSQALGTGGAEQYF. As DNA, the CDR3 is TGCGCCAGCAGCCAAGCCCTCGGGACAGGGGGCGCCGAGCAGTACTTC.

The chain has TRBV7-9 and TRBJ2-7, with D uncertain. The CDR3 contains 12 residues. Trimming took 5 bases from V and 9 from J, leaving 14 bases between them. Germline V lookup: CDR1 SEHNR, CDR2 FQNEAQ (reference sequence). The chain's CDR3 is CASSLDQRGQYF. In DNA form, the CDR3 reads TGTGCCAGCAGCCTAGACCAGAGAGGGCAGTACTTC. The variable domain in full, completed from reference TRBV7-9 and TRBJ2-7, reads DTGVSQNPRHKITKRGQNVTFRCDPISEHNRLYWYRQTLGQGPEFLTYFQNEAQLEKSRLLSDRFSAERPKGSFSTLEIQRTEQGDSAMYLCASSLDQRGQYFGPGTRLTVT.

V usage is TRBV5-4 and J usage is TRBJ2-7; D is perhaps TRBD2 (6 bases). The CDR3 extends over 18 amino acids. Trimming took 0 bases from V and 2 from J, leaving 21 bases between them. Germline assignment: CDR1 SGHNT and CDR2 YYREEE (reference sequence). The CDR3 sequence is CASSLGELLGGAPYEQYF. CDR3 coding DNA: TGTGCCAGCAGCTTGGGGGAGCTTCTGGGCGGGGCACCCTACGAGCAGTACTTC.

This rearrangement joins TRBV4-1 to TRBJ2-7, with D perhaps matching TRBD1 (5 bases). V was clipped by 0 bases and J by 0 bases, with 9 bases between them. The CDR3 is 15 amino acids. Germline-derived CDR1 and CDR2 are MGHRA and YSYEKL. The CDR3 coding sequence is TGCGCCAGCAGCCAAGAACGGACACCCTCCTACGAGCAGTACTTC. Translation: CASSQERTPSYEQYF.